One and the same sample provided the 15 T cell receptor beta chains below, sequenced in a study of human T cells and chemical hapten exposure. Indicated time point: patch test 1, 2 weeks after DPC sensitization. Regarding treatment: therapeutic diphenylcyclopropenone sensitization with weekly scalp DPC. Each CDR3 protein gets one entry after TCRdb re-called the RACE reads with MiXCR. The sample records tens of thousands of distinct CDR3 sequences, more than 9% being singletons. This specimen consisted of whole blood, obtained in connection with sensitization to the hapten diphenylcyclopropenone (DPC). These receptor sequences come from a man aged 40-50 years with alopecia areata. Some clones in this sample may be carry-over from other donors' samples.

The chain has TRBV27 and TRBJ2-3; 10 bases map to TRBD2. Germline CDR1 reads MNHEY; CDR2 reads SMNVEV (reference sequence). There are 15 residues in the CDR3. Unmatched junction bases numbered 7, after V lost 6 bases and J lost 4 bases. CDR3 in amino acids: CASSLSGRGADTQYF. CDR3 DNA sequence: TGTGCCAGCAGCCTGAGCGGGAGGGGCGCAGATACGCAGTATTTT.

This clonotype showed up many times. The chain has TRBV6-2 or TRBV6-3 and TRBJ2-6; D is undetermined. V lost 0 bases and J 0 bases, leaving 9 bases between the germline ends. Germline CDR1 is MNHEY and CDR2 is SVGEGT. CDR3 size: 17 residues. The DNA for the CDR3 is TGTGCCAGCAGTTACTCCGGTGGCAACTCTGGGGCCAACGTCCTGACTTTC. Its translation is CASSYSGGNSGANVLTF.

This clonotype was observed a few times. This chain connects TRBV3-1 to TRBJ2-5; 7 nucleotides line up with TRBD2. J gave up 3 bases and V 4 bases, and 8 bases lay outside the gene matches. Germline V gives CDR1 LGHDT, CDR2 YNNKEL (reference sequence). This CDR3 has 15 amino acids. CDR3 nucleotide sequence: TGTGCCAGCAGCCGCCGGGACTACGAGAAAGAGACCCAGTACTTC. Its translation is CASSRRDYEKETQYF.

Only a few counts were recorded for this clonotype. The chain links TRBV4-3 to TRBJ1-5; tentative D call: TRBD1 (5 bases). The germline V gene encodes CDR1 LGHNA and CDR2 YSLEER. V was pared by 0 bases and J by 6 bases, with 12 bases between. This CDR3 spans 15 amino acids. CDR3 loop: CASSQDHRGFQPQHF. The CDR3 region has the DNA TGCGCCAGCAGCCAAGATCATCGGGGGTTTCAGCCCCAGCATTTT.

V gene TRBV11-1 combines with J gene TRBJ1-1, with 7 bases matching TRBD1. After removal of 2 bases from V and 5 bases from J, the junction contained 8 bases not matched to a gene. Germline lookup yields CDR1 SGHAT and CDR2 FQDESV (reference sequence). The CDR3 spans 15 residues. CDR3 in DNA: TGTGCCAGCAGCTTATTATCGGGACAGATGACTGAAGCTTTCTTT. It codes for CASSLLSGQMTEAFF.

V usage is TRBV12-3 or TRBV12-4 and J usage is TRBJ1-6, with D perhaps TRBD1 (5 bases). CDR3 length: 14 amino acids. Between the trimmed V and J ends, which lost 1 base and 9 bases, there was a span of 10 bases. The chain's CDR3 is CASSLGGQGSPLHF. DNA for the CDR3: TGTGCCAGCAGTTTAGGAGGCCAGGGTTCACCCCTCCACTTT.

This chain joins TRBV4-2 and TRBJ1-6; 9 bases line up with TRBD1. The CDR3 loop spans 17 amino acids. V lost 1 base, J lost 11 bases, and 12 bases stayed unmatched. Per germline, CDR1 LGHNA and CDR2 YNFKEQ. CDR3 nucleotides: TGTGCCAGCAGCCAAGTGGGGACAGGGTTTGGTGATACACCCCTCCACTTT. Protein sequence: CASSQVGTGFGDTPLHF.

This clonotype is medium-sized (0.01 to 0.1%). The chain joins TRBV7-9 to TRBJ1-2; tentative D call: TRBD1 (5 bases). V was trimmed by 5 bases and J by 2 bases, leaving 15 bases between them. The CDR3 has 15 residues. Germline-derived CDR1 and CDR2 are SEHNR and FQNEAQ (reference sequence). This chain's CDR3 is CASSAWTTGNYGYTF. The CDR3 bases are TGTGCCAGCAGCGCCTGGACAACTGGAAACTATGGCTACACCTTC.

This chain joins TRBV6-2 or TRBV6-3 and TRBJ2-7, with TRBD1 identical over 7 bases. Unmatched junction bases numbered 3, after V lost 6 bases and J lost 4 bases. CDR1 is MNHEY, CDR2 SVGEGT, per germline. CDR3 size: 12 residues. Written as DNA, the CDR3 is TGTGCCAGCAGCTCACAGGGGTACGAGCAGTACGTC. It yields the protein CASSSQGYEQYV.

This clonotype occurred a few times. The chain joins TRBV7-9 to TRBJ2-1; perhaps TRBD2 as D (5 bases). The V and J ends lost 5 bases and 6 bases respectively, with 14 bases between them. This CDR3 region has 14 residues. Germline V gene sequence: CDR1 SEHNR, CDR2 FQNEAQ (reference sequence). CDR3 loop: CASSIPLGPNEQFF. The CDR3 DNA reads TGTGCCAGCAGCATACCACTAGGACCCAATGAGCAGTTCTTC.

The V and J genes are TRBV7-9 and TRBJ2-7; 11 bases map to TRBD1. Trimming at V came to 3 bases and at J to 3 bases, leaving 7 bases not matched to a gene. Germline CDR1 is SEHNR and CDR2 is FQNEAQ (reference sequence). The CDR3 covers 16 residues. The CDR3 protein is CASSFLGTGGFYEQYF. The CDR3 nucleotides are TGTGCCAGCAGCTTCCTCGGGACAGGGGGGTTCTACGAGCAGTACTTC.

This clonotype was counted a few times. V is TRBV12-5 and J is TRBJ2-1; 13 bases align to TRBD2. The V segment lost 2 bases and the J segment 5 bases; nucleotides outside the gene matches: 9. Germline V lookup: CDR1 LGHNT, CDR2 FRNRAP. The CDR3 consists of 18 residues. Here the CDR3 reads CASGLLGTSGTGDNEQFF. The DNA for the CDR3 is TGTGCTAGTGGTTTGTTAGGGACTAGCGGGACGGGGGACAATGAGCAGTTCTTC.

The chain couples TRBV20-1 to TRBJ2-7; D possibly corresponds to TRBD2 (7 bases). The CDR3 consists of 13 residues. Looked up from germline, CDR1 is DFQATT and CDR2 is SNEGSKA (reference sequence). V dropped 1 base and J dropped 5 bases, with 12 bases sitting between them. As DNA, the CDR3 is TGCAGTGCTAGAGGTGGGGGGGGCAACGAGCAGTACTTC. It specifies CSARGGGGNEQYF.

V usage is TRBV7-2 and J usage is TRBJ2-1; D not resolved. This CDR3 contains 15 residues. The V and J ends lost 5 bases and 6 bases respectively, with 17 bases between them. Germline CDR1 and CDR2: SGHTA and FQGNSA. The CDR3 nucleotides read TGTGCCAGCAGCCCCACGGCAGGCCCTGGCAATGAGCAGTTCTTC. The encoded protein is CASSPTAGPGNEQFF.

This clonotype was found many times. The V and J genes are TRBV20-1 and TRBJ2-5, with 10 positions matching TRBD2. The CDR3 runs 16 residues. With 5 bases clipped from V and 2 bases from J, the junction kept 11 bases outside the gene matches. CDR1 and CDR2 (germline): DFQATT, SNEGSKA (reference sequence). CDR3 protein: CSARRSTSGVQETQYF. CDR3 DNA sequence: TGCAGTGCTCGCCGATCCACTAGCGGGGTACAAGAGACCCAGTACTTC.